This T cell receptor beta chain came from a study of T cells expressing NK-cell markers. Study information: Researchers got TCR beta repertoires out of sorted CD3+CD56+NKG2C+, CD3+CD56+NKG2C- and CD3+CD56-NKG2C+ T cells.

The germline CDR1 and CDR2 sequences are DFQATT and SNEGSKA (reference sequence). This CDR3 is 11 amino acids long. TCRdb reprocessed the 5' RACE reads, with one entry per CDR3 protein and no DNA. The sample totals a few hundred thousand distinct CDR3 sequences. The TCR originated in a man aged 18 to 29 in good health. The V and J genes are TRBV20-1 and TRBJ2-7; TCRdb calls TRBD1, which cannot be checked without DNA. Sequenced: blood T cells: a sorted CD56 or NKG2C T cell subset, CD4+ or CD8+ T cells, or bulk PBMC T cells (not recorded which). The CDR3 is CSADRQNEQYF.